This is a list of T cell receptor beta chains from one sample in a study of CD8+ T cells in alopecia areata. Profiled with immunoSEQ multiplex PCR; TCRdb holds only in-frame clones, not every one. In the table there are about 130,000 clones, approximately 58% of which are singletons. The input for sequencing was CD4+ T cells sorted from blood, taken at week 0. The source of these receptors is a human donor with alopecia areata. Both conserved end residues are part of each CDR3. The D gene is left open where the match is weak. Expanded clones are given a class, and other clones once, few, many or no size at all.

TRBJ2-2	NA	TRBV7-2	NA	CASSLALGSGELFF	TGTGCCAGCAGCTTAGCCCTAGGTAGCGGGGAGCTGTTTTTT
TRBJ2-1	TRBD2	TRBV5-1	NA	CASSPEGNSGIFYNEQFF	TGCGCCAGCAGCCCGGAGGGGAATAGCGGGATTTTCTACAATGAGCAGTTCTTC
TRBJ2-5	TRBD1	TRBV2	NA	CASSYQGAGETQYF	TGTGCCAGCAGTTACCAGGGGGCTGGGGAGACCCAGTACTTC
TRBJ2-3	NA	TRBV9	few	CASSPLSGSTDTQYF	TGTGCCAGCAGCCCCCTGTCCGGTAGCACAGATACGCAGTATTTT
TRBJ2-2	TRBD2	TRBV27	medium-sized	CASSLSAGGPGELFF	TGTGCCAGCAGTTTATCCGCGGGAGGGCCCGGGGAGCTGTTTTTT
TRBJ2-5	NA	TRBV5-4	NA	CASSFRSGETQYF	TGTGCCAGCAGCTTCAGGAGCGGGGAGACCCAGTACTTC
TRBJ2-3	NA	TRBV30	NA	CAWSDVASQYF	TGTGCCTGGAGTGATGTTGCTTCGCAGTATTTT
TRBJ2-7	TRBD1	TRBV25-1	once	CASSSTGGVYEQYF	TGTGCCAGTAGCTCGACAGGGGGCGTCTACGAGCAGTACTTC
TRBJ2-7	TRBD2	TRBV28	NA	CASSSNTAGGPYEQYF	TGTGCCAGCAGTTCGAACACCGCGGGAGGGCCTTACGAGCAGTACTTC
TRBJ2-7	TRBD1	TRBV7-9	NA	CASSQGQDYEQYF	TGTGCCAGCAGCCAGGGACAGGACTACGAGCAGTACTTC
TRBJ1-5	NA	TRBV10-3	few	CAISEQEGGLQPQHF	TGTGCCATCAGTGAGCAGGAAGGTGGGCTTCAGCCCCAGCATTTT
TRBJ1-5	NA	TRBV7-2	few	CASSFRGSQPQHF	TGTGCCAGCAGCTTCAGAGGGAGTCAGCCCCAGCATTTT
TRBJ1-5	NA	TRBV29-1	few	CSVVVDGGQPQHF	TGCAGCGTTGTCGTGGACGGCGGACAGCCCCAGCATTTT
TRBJ1-1	NA	TRBV4-3	once	CASSQEVWGSAEAFF	TGCGCCAGCAGCCAAGAGGTATGGGGATCCGCTGAAGCTTTCTTT
TRBJ1-4	TRBD1	TRBV5-1	NA	CASSRTRGDATNEKLFF	TGCGCCAGCAGTAGGACCAGGGGGGATGCAACTAATGAAAAACTGTTTTTT
TRBJ1-1	NA	TRBV30	NA	CAWSVRLQGGTEAFF	TGTGCCTGGAGTGTAAGGTTGCAGGGCGGCACTGAAGCTTTCTTT
TRBJ2-3	NA	TRBV13	NA	CASSLGGHRTDTQYF	TGTGCCAGCAGCTTAGGGGGACATCGCACAGATACGCAGTATTTT